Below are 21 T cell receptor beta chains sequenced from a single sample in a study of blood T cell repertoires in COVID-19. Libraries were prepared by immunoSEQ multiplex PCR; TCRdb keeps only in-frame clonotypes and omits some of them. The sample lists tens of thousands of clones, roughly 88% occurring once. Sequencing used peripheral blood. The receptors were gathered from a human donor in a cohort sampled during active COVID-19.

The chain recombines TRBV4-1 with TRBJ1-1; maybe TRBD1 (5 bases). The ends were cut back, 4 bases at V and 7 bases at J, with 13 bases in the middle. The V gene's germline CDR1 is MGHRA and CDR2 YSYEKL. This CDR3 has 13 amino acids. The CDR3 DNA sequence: TGCGCCAGCAGCCGCCTGACAGATTATGAAGCTTTCTTT. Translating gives CASSRLTDYEAFF.

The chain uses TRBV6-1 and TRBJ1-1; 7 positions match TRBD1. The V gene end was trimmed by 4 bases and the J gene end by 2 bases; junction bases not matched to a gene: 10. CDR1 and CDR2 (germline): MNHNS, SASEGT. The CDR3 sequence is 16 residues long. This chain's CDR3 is CASSGRDSHRNTEAFF. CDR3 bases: TGTGCCAGCAGTGGCCGGGACAGCCATAGAAACACTGAAGCTTTCTTT.

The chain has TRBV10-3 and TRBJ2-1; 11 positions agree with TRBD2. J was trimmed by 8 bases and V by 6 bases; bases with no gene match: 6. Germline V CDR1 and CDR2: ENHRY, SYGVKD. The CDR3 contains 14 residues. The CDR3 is CAIRDSGGADEQFF. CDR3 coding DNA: TGTGCCATCAGGGATAGCGGGGGGGCGGATGAGCAGTTCTTC.

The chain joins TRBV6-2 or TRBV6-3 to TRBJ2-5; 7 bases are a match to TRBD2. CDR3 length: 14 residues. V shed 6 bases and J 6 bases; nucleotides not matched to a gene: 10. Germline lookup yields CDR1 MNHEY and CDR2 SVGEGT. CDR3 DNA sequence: TGTGCCAGCAGCCCTAGGGGAGGGGAGAAGACCCAGTACTTC. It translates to CASSPRGGEKTQYF.

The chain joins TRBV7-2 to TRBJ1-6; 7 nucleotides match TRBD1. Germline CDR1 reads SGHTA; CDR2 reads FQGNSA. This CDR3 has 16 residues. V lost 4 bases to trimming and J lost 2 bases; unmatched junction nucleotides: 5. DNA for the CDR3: TGTGCCAGCAGCTCGGGACAGACCACCTATAATTCACCCCTCCACTTT. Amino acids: CASSSGQTTYNSPLHF.

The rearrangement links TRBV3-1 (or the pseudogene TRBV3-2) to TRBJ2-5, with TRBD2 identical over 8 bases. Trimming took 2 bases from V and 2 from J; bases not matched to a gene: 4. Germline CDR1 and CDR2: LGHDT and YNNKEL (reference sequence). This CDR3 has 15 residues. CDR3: CASSQPGLAQETQYF. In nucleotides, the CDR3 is TGTGCCAGCAGCCAACCCGGACTAGCTCAAGAGACCCAGTACTTC.

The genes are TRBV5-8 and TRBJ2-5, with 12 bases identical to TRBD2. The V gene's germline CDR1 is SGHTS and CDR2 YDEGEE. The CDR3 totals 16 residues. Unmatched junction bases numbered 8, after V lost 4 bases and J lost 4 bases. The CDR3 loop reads CASSPTTLAGGETQYF. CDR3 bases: TGTGCCAGCAGCCCCACGACACTAGCGGGGGGAGAGACCCAGTACTTC.

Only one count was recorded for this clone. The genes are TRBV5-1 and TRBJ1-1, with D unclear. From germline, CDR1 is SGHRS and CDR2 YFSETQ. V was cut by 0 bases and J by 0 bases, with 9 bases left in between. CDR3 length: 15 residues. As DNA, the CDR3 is TGCGCCAGCAGCTTGGGGAGCACCATGAACACTGAAGCTTTCTTT. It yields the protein CASSLGSTMNTEAFF.

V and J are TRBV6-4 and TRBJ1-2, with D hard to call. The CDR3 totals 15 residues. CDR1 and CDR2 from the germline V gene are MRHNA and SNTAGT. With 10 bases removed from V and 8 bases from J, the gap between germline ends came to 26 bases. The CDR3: CATAEGSRRADGYTF. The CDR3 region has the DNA TGTGCCACCGCGGAGGGTTCAAGGCGGGCTGACGGCTACACCTTC.

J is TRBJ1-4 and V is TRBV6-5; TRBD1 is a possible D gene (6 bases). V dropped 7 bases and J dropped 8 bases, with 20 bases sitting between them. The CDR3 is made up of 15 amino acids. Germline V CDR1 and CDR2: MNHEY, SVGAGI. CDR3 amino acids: CASNPGTIMGEKLFF. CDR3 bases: TGTGCCAGCAACCCAGGGACAATCATGGGGGAAAAACTGTTTTTT.

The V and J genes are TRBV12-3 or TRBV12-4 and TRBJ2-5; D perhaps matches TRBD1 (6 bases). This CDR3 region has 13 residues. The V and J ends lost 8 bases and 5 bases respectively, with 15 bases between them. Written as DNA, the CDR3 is TGTGCCAGCCGGGACACGGACCGGGAGACCCAGTACTTC. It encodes CASRDTDRETQYF.

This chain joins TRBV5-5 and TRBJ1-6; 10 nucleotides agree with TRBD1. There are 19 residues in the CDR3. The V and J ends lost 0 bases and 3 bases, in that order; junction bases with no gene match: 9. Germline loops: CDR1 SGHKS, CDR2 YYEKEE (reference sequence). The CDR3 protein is CASSLAGQGTKGYNSPLHF. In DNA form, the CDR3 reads TGTGCCAGCAGCTTGGCGGGACAGGGGACAAAGGGCTATAATTCACCCCTCCACTTT.

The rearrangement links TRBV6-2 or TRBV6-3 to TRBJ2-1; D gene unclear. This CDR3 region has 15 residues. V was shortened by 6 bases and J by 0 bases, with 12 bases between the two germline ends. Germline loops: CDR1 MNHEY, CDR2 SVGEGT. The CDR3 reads CASSLQDSSYNEQFF. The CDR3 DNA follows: TGTGCCAGCAGCCTCCAGGATAGCTCCTACAATGAGCAGTTCTTC.

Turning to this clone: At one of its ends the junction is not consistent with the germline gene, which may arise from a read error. CDR3 loop: CVSSSSLAKNIQYF. The CDR3 region has the DNA TGTGTCAGCAGTTCCAGTCTAGCCAAAAACATTCAGTACTTC. The J gene is TRBJ2-4, the V gene TRBV6-2 or TRBV6-3; D remains ambiguous. CDR3 length: 14 amino acids. Per germline, CDR1 MNHEY and CDR2 SVGEGT.

CDR3 nucleotides: TGTGCCAGCAGTCCGGACAGGGGGCGAGCCGGGGAGCTGTTTTTT. Its translation: CASSPDRGRAGELFF. The chain couples TRBV6-4 to TRBJ2-2; TRBD1 agrees at 11 bases. This CDR3 has 15 amino acids. Germline CDR1 is MRHNA and CDR2 is SNTAGT. J was trimmed by 6 bases and V by 5 bases; bases with no gene match: 5.

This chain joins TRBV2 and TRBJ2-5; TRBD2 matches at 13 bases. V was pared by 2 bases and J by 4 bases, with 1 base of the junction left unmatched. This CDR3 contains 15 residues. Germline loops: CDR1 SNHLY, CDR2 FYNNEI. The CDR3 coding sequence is TGTGCCAGCAGTGAAAGACTAGCGGGGGGAGAGACCCAGTACTTC. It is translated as CASSERLAGGETQYF.

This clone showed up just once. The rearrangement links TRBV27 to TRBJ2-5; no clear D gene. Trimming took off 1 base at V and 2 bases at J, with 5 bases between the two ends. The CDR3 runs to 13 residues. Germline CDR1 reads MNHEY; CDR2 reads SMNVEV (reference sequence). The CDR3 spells CASSLYSQETQYF. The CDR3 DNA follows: TGTGCCAGCAGTTTATACTCACAAGAGACCCAGTACTTC.

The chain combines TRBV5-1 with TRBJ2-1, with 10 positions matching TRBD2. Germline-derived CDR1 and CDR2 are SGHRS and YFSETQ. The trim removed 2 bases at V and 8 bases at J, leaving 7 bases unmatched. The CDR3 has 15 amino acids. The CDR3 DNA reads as TGCGCCAGCAGCTTAGGGCTAGCGGGAGACTATGAGCAGTTCTTC. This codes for CASSLGLAGDYEQFF.

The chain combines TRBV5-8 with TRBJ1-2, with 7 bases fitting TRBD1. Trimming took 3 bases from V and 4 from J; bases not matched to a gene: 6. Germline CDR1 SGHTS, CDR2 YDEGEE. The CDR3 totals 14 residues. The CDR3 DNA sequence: TGTGCCAGCAGCTACGGACAGGAGGGCTATGGCTACACCTTC. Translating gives CASSYGQEGYGYTF.

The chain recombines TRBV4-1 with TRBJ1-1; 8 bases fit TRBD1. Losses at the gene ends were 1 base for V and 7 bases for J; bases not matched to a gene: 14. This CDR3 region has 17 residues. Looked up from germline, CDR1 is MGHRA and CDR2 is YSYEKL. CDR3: CASSQGTGTTGDHEAFF. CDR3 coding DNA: TGCGCCAGCAGCCAAGGGACAGGGACTACGGGGGACCATGAAGCTTTCTTT.

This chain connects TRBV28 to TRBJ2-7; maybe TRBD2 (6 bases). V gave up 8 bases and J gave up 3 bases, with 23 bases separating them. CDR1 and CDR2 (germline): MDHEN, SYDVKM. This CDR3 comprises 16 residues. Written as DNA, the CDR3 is TGTGCCAGCTTATCACCGGGCTTCATGGGGGGCTACGAGCAGTACTTC. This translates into CASLSPGFMGGYEQYF.